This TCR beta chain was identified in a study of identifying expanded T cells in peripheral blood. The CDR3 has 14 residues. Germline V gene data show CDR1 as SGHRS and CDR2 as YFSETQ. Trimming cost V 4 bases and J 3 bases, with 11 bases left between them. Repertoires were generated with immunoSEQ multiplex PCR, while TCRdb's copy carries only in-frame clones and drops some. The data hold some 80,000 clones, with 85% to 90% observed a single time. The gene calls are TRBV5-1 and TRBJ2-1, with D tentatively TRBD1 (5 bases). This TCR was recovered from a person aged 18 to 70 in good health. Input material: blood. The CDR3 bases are TGCGCCAGCAGCCCGGGTGACAGCTACAATGAGCAGTTCTTC. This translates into CASSPGDSYNEQFF.